This T cell receptor beta chain was observed in a study of cytomegalovirus exposure and HLA in healthy donors. The PCR made use of 60 Vbeta and 13 Jbeta primers. TCRdb's table, derived via immunoSEQ multiplex PCR, lists solely in-frame clones and lacks some. The sample yields about 140,000 clones, around three quarters seen once. A remark on this clone: As yet, its antigen is unknown.

Healthy donors of bone marrow made up the group. General study points: Productive status was seen about 87% or about 30% of the time for most TCR beta V segments in an earlier analysis. Reportedly, diagnosis of cytomegalovirus status by the classifier showed high specificity and sensitivity.

The sequence came from a middle-aged man in good health and CMV-seropositive. Sequences were obtained from PBMCs.

This chain's CDR3 is CASSLESLRGGAEQFF. CDR3 DNA: TGTGCCAGCAGCTTGGAGTCGTTGCGGGGGGGCGCTGAGCAGTTCTTC. The chain is built from TRBV5-4 and TRBJ2-1, with 9 bases aligning to TRBD2. The CDR3 is made up of 16 amino acids. Germline CDR1 and CDR2: SGHNT and YYREEE (reference sequence). With V trimmed by 0 bases and J by 9 bases, 10 bases remained unmatched. Drawing the rest from reference TRBV5-4 and TRBJ2-1, the complete variable domain is ETGVTQSPTHLIKTRGQQVTLRCSSQSGHNTVSWYQQALGQGPQFIFQYYREEENGRGNFPPRFSGLQFPNYSSELNVNALELDDSALYLCASSLESLRGGAEQFFGPGTRLTVL.